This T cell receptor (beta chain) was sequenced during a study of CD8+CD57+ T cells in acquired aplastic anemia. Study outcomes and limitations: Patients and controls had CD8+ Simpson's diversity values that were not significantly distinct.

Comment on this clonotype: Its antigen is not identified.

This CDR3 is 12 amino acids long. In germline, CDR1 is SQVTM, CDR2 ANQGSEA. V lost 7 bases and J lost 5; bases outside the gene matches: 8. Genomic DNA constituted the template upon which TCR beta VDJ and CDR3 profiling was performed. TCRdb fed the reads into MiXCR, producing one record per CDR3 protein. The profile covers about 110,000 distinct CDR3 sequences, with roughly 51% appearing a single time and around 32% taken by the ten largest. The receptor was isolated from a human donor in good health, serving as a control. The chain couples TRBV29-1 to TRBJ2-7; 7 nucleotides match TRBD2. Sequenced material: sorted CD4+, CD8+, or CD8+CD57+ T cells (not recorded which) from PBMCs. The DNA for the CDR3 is TGCAGCGGGTACCAGGGAGGGGACGAGCAGTACTTC. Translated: CSGYQGGDEQYF.